This T cell receptor beta chain derives from a study of blood T cell repertoires in COVID-19 (dated by TCRdb to the early 2020s). Study-wide context: The collaborator samples originated in the United States, Italy and Spain and spanned the acute and convalescent phases of COVID-19. The material from the prospective study consisted of cDNA or gDNA derived from T cells, B-cell-depleted T cells, or PBMCs. Subjects who had been exposed to COVID-19, were actively infected with it, or had recovered from it provided the deeply sampled blood TCRbeta repertoires that made up the dataset. A freely available public database, intended as a resource for researchers studying the immune response to SARS-CoV-2, is where the repertoires were released. Samples came from the ongoing ImmuneRACE study (first 160 participants) plus 1,254 subjects from 6 global collaborators. Sample metadata almost always included a de-identified subject ID, COVID-19 status, age in years and sex. Where available, HLA class I and class II types were taken from metadata supplied by the sample provider and were not determined by assay-based typing. What the work shows at the level of the full study, not this receptor alone: How much clinical and demographic metadata was included differed by source and by participant, and the metadata was provided uncurated.

Via the germline V gene, CDR1 is SGHTS and CDR2 YDEGEE. The V end loses 0 bases and the J end loses 1 base, and a stretch of 10 bases separates them. Including the terminal cysteine and phenylalanine, the CDR3 comprises 15 residues. CDR3 DNA only is kept here, 45 bases in frame from base 1. On this clone: No cognate antigen has been identified for it. No much larger clonotype is one base removed from it; base qualities were not supplied.

TCRbeta CDR3 regions were amplified from genomic DNA using the immunoSEQ Assay, a bias-controlled multiplex PCR. The authors processed their data as follows. The number of nucleated cells in each sample was estimated by amplification of reference gene primers within the assay. Sequence reads were collapsed and filtered to measure the absolute abundance of every unique TCRbeta CDR3 rearrangement. Productive Simpson clonality was computed per sample as the square root of Simpson's diversity index over productive rearrangements. TCRdb took over this immuneACCESS table, retaining in-frame rearrangements with V and J assigned. Such tables are incomplete; in checked studies, under half of the missing clones stem from an unresolved V gene, and the remainder is unexplained. The DNA gave D and trimming, while V, J and clone size come from that table. The sample data list 300,000 to 450,000 clones, and around 87% of these were observed just once. The ten largest clonotypes hold under 1.5% of the sample.

Participants in the prospective study were aged roughly 18 to 100 years, lived in over 20 United States geographic areas, and enrolled through a virtual design. In the prospective study, participants were assigned to cohorts based on the clinical history participants reported in a screening survey and a study questionnaire. Recovered participants in ImmuneRACE Cohort 3 were defined as having two consecutive negative NP/OP PCR tests, clearance from a healthcare professional, or resolution of symptoms. Mobile phlebotomists in the prospective study collected whole blood, serum and a nasopharyngeal or oropharyngeal swab from every participant. Participants in the prospective study had the option to provide additional blood draws and questionnaires over an approximately 2-month period. Prospective study blood samples were shipped either frozen or at room temperature before DNA extraction.

The receptor chain draws on TRBV5-8 and TRBJ1-1, with the identity of the D gene unclear. This clonotype originated in a man aged 30 to 39 who had recovered from COVID-19. Sequencing was performed on PBMCs or T cells enriched from blood (not recorded which). This receptor has the CDR3 CASSLGREANTEAFF. The DNA sequence reads TGTGCCAGCAGCTTGGGACGGGAAGCGAACACTGAAGCTTTCTTT.